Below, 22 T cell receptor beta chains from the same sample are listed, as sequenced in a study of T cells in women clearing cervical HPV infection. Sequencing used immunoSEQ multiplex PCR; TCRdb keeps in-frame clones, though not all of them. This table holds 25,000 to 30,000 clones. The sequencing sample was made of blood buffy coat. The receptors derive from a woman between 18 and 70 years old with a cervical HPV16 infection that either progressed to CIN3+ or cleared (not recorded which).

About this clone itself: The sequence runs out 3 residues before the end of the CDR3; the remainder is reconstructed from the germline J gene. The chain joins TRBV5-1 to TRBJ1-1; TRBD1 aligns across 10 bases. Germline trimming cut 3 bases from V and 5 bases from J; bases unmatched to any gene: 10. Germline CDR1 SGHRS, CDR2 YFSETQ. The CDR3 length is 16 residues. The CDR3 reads CASSSAPGTGATEAFF. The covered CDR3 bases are TGCGCCAGCAGCTCAGCCCCCGGGACAGGGGCGACTGAA.

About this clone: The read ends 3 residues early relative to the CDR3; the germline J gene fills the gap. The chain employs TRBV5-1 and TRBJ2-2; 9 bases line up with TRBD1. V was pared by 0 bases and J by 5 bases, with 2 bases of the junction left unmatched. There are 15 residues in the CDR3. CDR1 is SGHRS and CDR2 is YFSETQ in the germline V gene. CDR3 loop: CASSLGDRETGELFF. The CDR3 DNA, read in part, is TGCGCCAGCAGCTTGGGGGACAGGGAAACCGGGGAG.

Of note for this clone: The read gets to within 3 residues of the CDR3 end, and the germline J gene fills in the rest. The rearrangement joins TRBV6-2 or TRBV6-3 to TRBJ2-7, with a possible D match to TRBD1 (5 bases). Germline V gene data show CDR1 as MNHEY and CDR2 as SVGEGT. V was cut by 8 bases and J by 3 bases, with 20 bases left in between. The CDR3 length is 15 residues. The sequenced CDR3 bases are TGTGCCAGCGTCTTCCGGACACTGCAAAACTACGAG. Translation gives CASVFRTLQNYE. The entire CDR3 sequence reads CASVFRTLQNYEQYF.

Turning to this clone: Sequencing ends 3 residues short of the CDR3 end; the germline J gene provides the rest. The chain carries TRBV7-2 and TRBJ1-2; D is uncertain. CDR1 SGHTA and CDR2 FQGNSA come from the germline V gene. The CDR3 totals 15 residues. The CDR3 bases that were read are TGTGCCAGCAGCTTTATGAGCGGTCCGTACAATGAC. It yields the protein CASSFMSGPYND. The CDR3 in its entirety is CASSFMSGPYNDYTF.

The CDR3 loop reads CASSPGGTGQETQYF. The covered CDR3 bases are TGCGCCAGCAGCCCCGGAGGGACAGGGCAAGAGACG. This rearrangement joins TRBV5-1 to TRBJ2-3; 9 bases agree with TRBD1. Coverage ceases 3 residues before the CDR3 finishes, and the germline J gene fills in the end. This CDR3 has 15 amino acids. The germline V gene has CDR1 SGHRS and CDR2 YFSETQ.

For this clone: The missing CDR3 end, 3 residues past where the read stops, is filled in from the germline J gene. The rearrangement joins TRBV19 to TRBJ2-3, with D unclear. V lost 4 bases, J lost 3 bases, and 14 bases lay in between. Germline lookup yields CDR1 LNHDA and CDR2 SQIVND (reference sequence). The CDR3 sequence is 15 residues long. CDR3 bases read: TGTGCCAGTAGTAGCCAGTCCCTGCTGACAGATACG. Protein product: CASSSQSLLTDT. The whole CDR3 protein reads CASSSQSLLTDTQYF.

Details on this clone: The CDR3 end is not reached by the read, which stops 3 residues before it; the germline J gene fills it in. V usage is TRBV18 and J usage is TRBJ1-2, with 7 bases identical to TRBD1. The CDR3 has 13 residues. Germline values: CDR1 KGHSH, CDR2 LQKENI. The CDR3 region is CASSQGQNNDYTF. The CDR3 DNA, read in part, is TGTGCCAGCTCCCAGGGACAGAACAATGAC.

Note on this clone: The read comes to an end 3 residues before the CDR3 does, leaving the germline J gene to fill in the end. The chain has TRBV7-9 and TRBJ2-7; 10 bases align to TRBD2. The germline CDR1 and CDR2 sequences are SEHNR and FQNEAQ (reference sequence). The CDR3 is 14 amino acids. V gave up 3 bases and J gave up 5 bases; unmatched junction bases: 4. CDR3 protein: CASSFSGRVHEQYF. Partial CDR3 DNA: TGTGCCAGCAGCTTCAGCGGGAGGGTTCACGAG.

The covered CDR3 bases are TGTGCCAGTAGTATCCGCGGGAACACCGGGGAG. Its protein product is CASSIRGNTGE. The entire CDR3 sequence reads CASSIRGNTGELFF. The chain has TRBV19 and TRBJ2-2; D gene ambiguous. Read data end 3 residues before the CDR3 end; the end is taken from the germline J gene. V shed 3 bases and J shed 1 base, with 6 bases lying between them. The germline V gene has CDR1 LNHDA and CDR2 SQIVND (reference sequence). The CDR3 loop spans 14 amino acids.

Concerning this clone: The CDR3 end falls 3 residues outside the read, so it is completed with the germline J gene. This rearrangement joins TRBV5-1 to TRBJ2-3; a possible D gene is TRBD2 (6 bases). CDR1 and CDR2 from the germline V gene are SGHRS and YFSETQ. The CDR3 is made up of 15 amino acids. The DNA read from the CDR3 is TGCGCCAGCAGCGCGGAGGGCAGGGTCCAAGAGACG. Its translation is CASSAEGRVQET. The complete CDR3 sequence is CASSAEGRVQETQYF.

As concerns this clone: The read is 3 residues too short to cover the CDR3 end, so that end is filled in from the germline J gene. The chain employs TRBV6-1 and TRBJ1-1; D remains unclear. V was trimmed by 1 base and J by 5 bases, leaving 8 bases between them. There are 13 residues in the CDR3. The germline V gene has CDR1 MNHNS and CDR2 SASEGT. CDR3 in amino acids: CASSEVYRTEAFF. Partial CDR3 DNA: TGTGCCAGCAGTGAAGTTTACAGAACTGAA.

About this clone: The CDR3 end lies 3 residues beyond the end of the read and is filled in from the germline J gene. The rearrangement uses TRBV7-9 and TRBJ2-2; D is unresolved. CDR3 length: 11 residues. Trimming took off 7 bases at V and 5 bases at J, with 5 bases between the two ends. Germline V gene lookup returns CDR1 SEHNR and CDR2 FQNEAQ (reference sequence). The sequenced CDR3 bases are TGTGCCAGCACCCCGACCGGGGAG. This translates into CASTPTGE. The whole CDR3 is CASTPTGELFF.

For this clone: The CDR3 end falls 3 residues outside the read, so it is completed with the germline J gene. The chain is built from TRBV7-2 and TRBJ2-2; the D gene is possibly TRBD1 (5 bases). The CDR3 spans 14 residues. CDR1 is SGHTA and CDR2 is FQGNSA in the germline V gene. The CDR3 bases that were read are TGTGCCAGCAGCCTGGCAAGGGGCGGTGAAAAG. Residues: CASSLARGGEK. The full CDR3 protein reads CASSLARGGEKLFF.

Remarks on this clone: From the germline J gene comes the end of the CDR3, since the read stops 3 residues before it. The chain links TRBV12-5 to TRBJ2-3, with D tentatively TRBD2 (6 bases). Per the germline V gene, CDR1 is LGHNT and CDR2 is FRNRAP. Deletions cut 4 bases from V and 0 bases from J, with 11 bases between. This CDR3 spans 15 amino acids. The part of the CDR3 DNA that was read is TGTGCTAGTGGTTGGAGGGGTACTAGCACAGATACG. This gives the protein CASGWRGTSTDT. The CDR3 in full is CASGWRGTSTDTQYF.

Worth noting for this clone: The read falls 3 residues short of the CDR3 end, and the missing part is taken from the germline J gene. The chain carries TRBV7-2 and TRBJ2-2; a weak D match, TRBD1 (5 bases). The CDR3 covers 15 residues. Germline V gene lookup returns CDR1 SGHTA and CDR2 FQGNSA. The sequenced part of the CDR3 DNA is TGTGCCAGCAGCTTCCTCGACACCAAAGGGGAAAAG. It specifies CASSFLDTKGEK. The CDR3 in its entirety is CASSFLDTKGEKLFF.

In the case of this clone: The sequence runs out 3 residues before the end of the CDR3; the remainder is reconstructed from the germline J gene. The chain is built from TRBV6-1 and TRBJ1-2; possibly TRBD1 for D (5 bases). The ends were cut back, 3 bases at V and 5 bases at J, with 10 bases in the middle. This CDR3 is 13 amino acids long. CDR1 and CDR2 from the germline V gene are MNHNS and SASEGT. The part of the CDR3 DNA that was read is TGTGCCAGCAGTGAGACAGATAAATATGGC. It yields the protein CASSETDKYG. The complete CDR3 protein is CASSETDKYGYTF.

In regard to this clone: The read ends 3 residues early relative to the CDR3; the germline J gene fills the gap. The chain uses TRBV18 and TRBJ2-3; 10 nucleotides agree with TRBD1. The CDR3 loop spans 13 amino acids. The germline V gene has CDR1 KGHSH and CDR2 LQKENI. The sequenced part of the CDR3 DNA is TGTGCCAGCTCACGGACAGGGGGTCAGCCG. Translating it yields CASSRTGGQP. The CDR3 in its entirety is CASSRTGGQPQYF.

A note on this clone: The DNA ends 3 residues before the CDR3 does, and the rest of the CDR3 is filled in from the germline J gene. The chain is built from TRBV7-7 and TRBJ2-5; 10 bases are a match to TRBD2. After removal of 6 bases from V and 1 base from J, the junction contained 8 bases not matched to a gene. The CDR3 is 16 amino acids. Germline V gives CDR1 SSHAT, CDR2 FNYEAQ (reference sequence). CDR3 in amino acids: CASSKAGGPLQETQYF. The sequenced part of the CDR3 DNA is TGTGCCAGCAGTAAAGCGGGAGGGCCTCTCCAAGAGACC.

The covered CDR3 bases are TGTGCCAGCAGCTTAACAGGGGCTGGGGAGACC. Protein sequence: CASSLTGAGET. The complete CDR3 protein is CASSLTGAGETQYF. This sequence joins TRBV7-3 and TRBJ2-5, with D tentatively TRBD1 (5 bases). The read is 3 residues too short to cover the CDR3 end, so that end is filled in from the germline J gene. CDR1 and CDR2 from the germline V gene are SGHTA and FQGTGA. This CDR3 contains 14 residues. Trimming cost V 0 bases and J 5 bases, with 10 bases left between them.

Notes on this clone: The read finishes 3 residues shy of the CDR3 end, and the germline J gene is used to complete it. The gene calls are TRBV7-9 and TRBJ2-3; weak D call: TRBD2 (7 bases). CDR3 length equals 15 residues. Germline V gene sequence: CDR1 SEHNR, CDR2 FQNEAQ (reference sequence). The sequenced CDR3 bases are TGTGCCAGCAGCGGAAGGGGGGGTCATCAAGAGACG. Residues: CASSGRGGHQET. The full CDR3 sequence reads CASSGRGGHQETQYF.

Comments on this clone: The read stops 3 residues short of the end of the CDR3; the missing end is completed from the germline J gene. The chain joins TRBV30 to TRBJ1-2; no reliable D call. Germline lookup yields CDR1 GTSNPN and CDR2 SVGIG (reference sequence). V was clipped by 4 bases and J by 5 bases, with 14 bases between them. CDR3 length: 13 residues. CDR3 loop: CAWTPQSPYGYTF. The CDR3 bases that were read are TGTGCCTGGACCCCACAGTCACCTTATGGC.

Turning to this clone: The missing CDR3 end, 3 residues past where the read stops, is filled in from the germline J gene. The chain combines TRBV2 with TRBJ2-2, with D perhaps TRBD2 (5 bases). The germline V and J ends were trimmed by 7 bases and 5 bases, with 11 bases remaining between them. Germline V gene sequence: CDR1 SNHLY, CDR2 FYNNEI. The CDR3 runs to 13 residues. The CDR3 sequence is CASTLLDTGELFF. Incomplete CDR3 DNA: TGTGCCAGCACCCTACTAGATACCGGGGAG.